This is a list of T cell receptor beta chains from one sample in a study of T cell repertoires in ileal Crohn's disease. Measured with immunoSEQ multiplex PCR; TCRdb has only the in-frame clones, and not every one. The top ten hold 25% of the sample, which has over 7,500 clones, 76% seen once. The sequenced material came from ileal tissue. Receptor source: an adult with Crohn's disease. CDR3s include the opening cysteine and the closing phenylalanine or tryptophan.

v_call	j_call	cdr3_aa
TRBV29-1	TRBJ1-1	CSVVRGASAEAFF
TRBV19	TRBJ1-2	CASSPLRQFYGYTF
TRBV28	TRBJ2-5	CASSGFQRLAGGPLETQYF
TRBV6-5	TRBJ2-3	CASQTSGSVNTQYF
TRBV7-3	TRBJ2-3	CASSIYRGGPTDTQYF
TRBV5-1	TRBJ2-7	CASSPGQGRNEQYF
TRBV5-1	TRBJ2-7	CASSSSGGYEQYF
TRBV11-2	TRBJ2-1	CASSSGAGGPYNEQFF
TRBV4-1	TRBJ1-2	CASSQGDRVQYGYTF
TRBV7-2	TRBJ1-6	CASSRQGINNSPLHF
TRBV2	TRBJ1-5	CASSTGDLRDQPQHF
TRBV29-1	TRBJ1-4	CSVDPRAGNEKLFF
TRBV6-6	TRBJ2-5	CASSYGQGMGQETQYF
TRBV7-2	TRBJ1-2	CASRPNSQGASGYTF
TRBV7-2	TRBJ2-1	CASSPSTSYNEQFF
TRBV5-4	TRBJ1-6	CASSLLQGAGRGSPLHF
TRBV19	TRBJ2-4	CASSLSATSGGAKNIQYF
TRBV19	TRBJ2-7	CASSGQGRGYEQYF
TRBV30	TRBJ1-5	CAWSRPGGNQPQHF
TRBV7-2	TRBJ1-3	CASSEGTGLSGNTIYF
TRBV7-8	TRBJ2-7	CASSLEFGGIREQYF
TRBV4-2	TRBJ2-3	CASSPLTTNPDTQYF